This TCR beta chain originates from a study of blood T cell repertoires in COVID-19 (dated by TCRdb to the early 2020s). Describing the broader study: Samples covering the acute and convalescent phases of COVID-19 were provided by collaborators in the United States, Italy and Spain. The dataset comprised deeply sampled blood TCRbeta repertoires from subjects exposed to, actively infected with, or recovered from COVID-19. HLA class I and class II types, where available, came from metadata supplied by the sample provider rather than from assay-based typing. The prospective study material was composed of cDNA or gDNA derived from T cells, B-cell-depleted T cells, or PBMCs. The samples were drawn from two sources: the first 160 participants of the ongoing ImmuneRACE study, and over 950 subjects contributed by 6 global collaborators. A freely available public database, intended as a resource for researchers studying the immune response to SARS-CoV-2, is where the repertoires were released. The sample metadata nearly always contained a de-identified subject ID, COVID-19 status, age in years and sex.

The germline V and J ends show losses of 1 base and 4 bases respectively, and no gene match explains 6 bases of the junction. CDR1 and CDR2 (LNHNV, YYDKDF) derive from the germline V gene (reference sequence). Reading from cysteine to phenylalanine, the CDR3 counts 16 amino acids. Only the CDR3 portion is preserved as DNA: 48 bases, with reading frame beginning at the first base. Overall study results and their limits: The quantity of clinical and demographic metadata differed by source and by participant and was supplied without curation.

The immunoSEQ Assay, a bias-controlled multiplex PCR, was used to amplify TCRbeta CDR3 regions from genomic DNA. On the study's bioinformatics: Nucleated cell counts per sample were estimated from amplification of reference gene primers within the assay. To quantify the absolute abundance of each unique TCRbeta CDR3 rearrangement, sequence reads were collapsed and filtered. Productive Simpson clonality was computed per sample as the square root of Simpson's diversity index over productive rearrangements. Held by TCRdb, this immuneACCESS table contains in-frame sequences only and omits some clones. Under half of the omission traces to an unresolved V gene where checked; the cause of the rest is unknown. V and J calls and clone size follow that table, whereas D and trimming were derived from the DNA. The sample has about 210,000 clones on record, approximately 84% of them singletons. The ten largest clones represent less than 8% of the sample.

The collaborating institutions used their own protocols to collect whole blood in K2EDTA tubes. For TCRbeta analysis, collaborator samples were shipped as frozen whole blood, as isolated PBMCs, or as DNA extracted from either sample type. A remark on this clone: The clone's antigen remains unknown. Base qualities were left out, and no much larger clone turns up one base away.

Material for sequencing was peripheral blood. This clonotype was obtained from a woman in her forties or fifties with active or convalescent COVID-19. This receptor chain uses TRBV15 and TRBJ2-1, with 8 bases aligning to TRBD1. The sequenced DNA: TGTGCCACCAGCAGAGGGGACAGGCCTATTTACAATGAGCAGTTCTTC. Translated, this is CATSRGDRPIYNEQFF.